This T cell receptor beta chain comes out of a study of cytomegalovirus exposure and HLA in healthy donors. The germline V gene has CDR1 LNHDA and CDR2 SQIVND (reference sequence). The CDR3 is made up of 14 amino acids. The V and J ends lost 2 bases and 1 base respectively, with 8 bases between them. Study-wide points: There were a few CMV-associated chains whose specificity for CMV antigens was confirmed in vitro.

The PCR had 60 Vbeta and 13 Jbeta primers. Only in-frame clones appear in the TCRdb table, and some are missing; sequencing was by immunoSEQ multiplex PCR. The data hold 150,000 to 200,000 clones, with 87% observed a single time. In the case of this clone: Antigen specificity is unknown.

The TCR sequence derives from a girl under three years old in good health and CMV-seronegative. The chain recombines TRBV19 with TRBJ1-1, with D perhaps TRBD1 (5 bases). The sample consisted of PBMCs. The DNA of the CDR3 is TGTGCCAGTAGTATAATCGGACAGAACACTGAAGCTTTCTTT. Translated, it gives CASSIIGQNTEAFF.